Detailed here is one TCR beta chain. Its antigen is unidentified. This record comes from a study of T cell responses to AZD1222 COVID-19 vaccine. Whole-study findings and limits: At 160-218 and 743-854, vaccine-associated CD4 TCRs were dominant, and they spanned spike. Baseline testing showed seropositivity in only 5 or 6 AZD1222 recipients. Nearly half of the spike-specific TCRs reportedly recognize variant regions that carry no mutations.

The assay was immunoSEQ multiplex PCR, and TCRdb's table has in-frame clones only and misses some. The sample records approximately 140,000 clones, 85% to 95% being singletons. With 1 base clipped from V and 3 bases from J, the junction kept 5 bases outside the gene matches. This CDR3 contains 15 residues. Germline CDR1 KGHSH, CDR2 LQKENI. Material: peripheral blood, obtained on day 0 of AZD1222 vaccination. The sequence derives from an adult in good health. The chain joins TRBV18 to TRBJ1-1, with 7 bases lining up with TRBD1. Written as DNA, the CDR3 is TGTGCCAGCTCACCACTGAGGGGGCCGGACACTGAAGCTTTCTTT. As protein: CASSPLRGPDTEAFF.